This is a list of T cell receptor beta chains from one sample in a study of cytomegalovirus exposure and HLA in healthy donors. Measured with immunoSEQ multiplex PCR; TCRdb has only the in-frame clones, and not every one. Found here are around 130,000 clones, more than 65% of them singletons; the top ten hold roughly 3%. Sequencing was carried out using PBMCs. Receptor source: a woman in her late teens or twenties in good health and CMV-seropositive. The CDR3 runs from the conserved cysteine through the conserved F or W. The D gene is left open where the match is weak. The size of a clone is reported for some rows only, either as once, few or many, or as a class for expanded clones.

>TRBV4-1|TRBJ1-2|TRBD1|16|NA
TGCGCCAGCAGCCAAGAAGTCGCGCAGGGGGTAGATGGCTACACCTTC
CASSQEVAQGVDGYTF
>TRBV7-2|TRBJ2-6|NA|14|NA
TGTGCCAGCAGCTTGAGCTCTGGGGCCAACGTCCTGACTTTC
CASSLSSGANVLTF
>TRBV6-1|TRBJ2-1|NA|14|NA
TGTGCCAGCAGTGAAGCTCGGGGTCGGAGTGAGCAGTTCTTC
CASSEARGRSEQFF
>TRBV7-3|TRBJ2-1|TRBD1|19|NA
TGTGCCAGCAGCCCTCTTCTCCGGGACAGAATCATATCCCCCAATGAGCAGTTCTTC
CASSPLLRDRIISPNEQFF
>TRBV5-1|TRBJ1-1|NA|13|NA
TGCGCCAGCAGCTCCCAGCCCGGGTCGGAAGCTTTCTTT
CASSSQPGSEAFF
>TRBV9|TRBJ2-1|NA|15|few
TGTGCCAGCAGCGTAGGCGGGACGGACCTTGATGAGCAGTTCTTC
CASSVGGTDLDEQFF
>TRBV6-5|TRBJ2-2|TRBD1|14|NA
TGTGCCAGCAAAACAGGGGCTTACACCGGGGAGCTGTTTTTT
CASKTGAYTGELFF
>TRBV11-2|TRBJ2-7|NA|14|NA
TGTGCCAGCAGCTTAAGCAGGTGGGCCTACGAGCAGTACTTC
CASSLSRWAYEQYF
>TRBV11-1|TRBJ2-3|TRBD2|15|NA
TGTGCCAGCAGCGTAGCCCGGGGGGGAGTAGATACGCAGTATTTT
CASSVARGGVDTQYF
>TRBV2|TRBJ2-5|TRBD2|14|NA
TGTGCCAGCACGGGACTACAAAATAAAGAGACCCAGTACTTC
CASTGLQNKETQYF
>TRBV4-1|TRBJ2-7|NA|15|NA
TGCGCCAGCAGCCAAGACAGGGCGCCATCTAACGAGCAGTACTTC
CASSQDRAPSNEQYF
>TRBV19|TRBJ2-1|NA|18|NA
TGTGCCAGTAGTATAGATGTAAGGCGGGATGGTTCCTACAATGAGCAGTTCTTC
CASSIDVRRDGSYNEQFF
>TRBV6-5|TRBJ2-1|NA|13|NA
TGTGCCAGCAGTTACTCGAGCTACAATGAGCAGTTCTTC
CASSYSSYNEQFF
>TRBV9|TRBJ1-4|NA|11|once
TGTGCCAGCAGCGACGGGGGAAAACTGTTTTTT
CASSDGGKLFF
>TRBV25-1|TRBJ2-2|NA|14|NA
TGTGCCAGCAGTGCTCGCACAGGGTCCGGGGAGCTGTTTTTT
CASSARTGSGELFF
>TRBV2|TRBJ2-1|TRBD1|12|NA
TGTGCCAGTTTACAGGGGGCGACTGAGCAGTTCTTC
CASLQGATEQFF
>TRBV25-1|TRBJ1-5|NA|14|NA
TGTGCCAGCAGTGTCCGGGGGAGCAATCAGCCCCAGCATTTT
CASSVRGSNQPQHF
>TRBV2|TRBJ1-5|NA|12|NA
TGTGCCAGCAGTGGTATAAATCAGCCCCAGCATTTT
CASSGINQPQHF
>TRBV10-3|TRBJ2-1|TRBD2|17|once
TGTGCCATCAGTGAGTCTGAGACTAGCGGGGAGGGCAATGAGCAGTTCTTC
CAISESETSGEGNEQFF